These 15 T cell receptor beta chains originate from one sample sequenced in a study of cytomegalovirus exposure and HLA in healthy donors. The table came from immunoSEQ multiplex PCR; TCRdb's copy has only in-frame clones and leaves some out. Among about 56,000 clones listed, 90% to 97% were seen once. The sample was PBMCs. These receptor sequences come from a woman aged 18-29 years in good health and CMV-seronegative.

V is TRBV6-6 and J is TRBJ1-2; D remains ambiguous. Germline V lookup: CDR1 MNHNY, CDR2 SVGAGI (reference sequence). The V gene lost 0 bases and the J gene lost 4 bases, with 15 bases spanning the gap. The CDR3 runs to 16 residues. The CDR3 here is CASSYSGEGRAYGYTF. In DNA, the CDR3 is TGTGCCAGCAGTTACTCGGGTGAGGGTAGGGCCTATGGCTACACCTTC.

V usage is TRBV19 and J usage is TRBJ1-5, with D uncertain. Germline CDR1 is LNHDA and CDR2 is SQIVND (reference sequence). The germline V and J ends were trimmed by 3 bases and 3 bases, with 12 bases remaining between them. This CDR3 contains 15 residues. This CDR3 is CASSIPWQINQPQHF. CDR3 coding DNA: TGTGCCAGTAGTATCCCCTGGCAGATCAATCAGCCCCAGCATTTT.

This clone appeared once. This chain uses TRBV6-4 with TRBJ2-7, with a weak D call TRBD1 (6 bases). Germline loops: CDR1 MRHNA, CDR2 SNTAGT. V was pared by 6 bases and J by 12 bases, with 12 bases between. CDR3 size: 10 residues. CDR3 coding DNA: TGTGCCAGCAGCGCTCAGGGGTGGTACTTC. This sequence encodes CASSAQGWYF.

The V call is TRBV6-6, the J call TRBJ1-5; the D gene is possibly TRBD1 (5 bases). CDR3 size: 14 residues. The germline V gene has CDR1 MNHNY and CDR2 SVGAGI (reference sequence). Between the trimmed V and J ends, which lost 7 bases and 3 bases, there was a span of 13 bases. As DNA, the CDR3 is TGTGCCAGCAACCCCAGGGCCAACAATCAGCCCCAGCATTTT. Encoded protein: CASNPRANNQPQHF.

The rearrangement uses TRBV5-1 and TRBJ2-1; no clear D. V lost 3 bases and J lost 0, with 10 bases in between. The germline gives CDR1 SGHRS, CDR2 YFSETQ. CDR3 length: 15 amino acids. CDR3 protein: CASSSRPSSYNEQFF. The CDR3 region has the DNA TGCGCCAGCAGCTCCCGCCCGAGCTCCTACAATGAGCAGTTCTTC.

This sequence joins TRBV18 and TRBJ2-7; 14 nucleotides align to TRBD2. Germline lookup yields CDR1 KGHSH and CDR2 LQKENI. Trimming cost V 6 bases and J 6 bases; bases outside gene matches: 10. The CDR3 is 16 amino acids. Here the CDR3 DNA reads TGTGCCAGCTCCTCGTGGGGACTAGCGGGAGCGGGCGAGCAGTACTTC. As protein: CASSSWGLAGAGEQYF.

The rearrangement joins TRBV25-1 to TRBJ1-2; TRBD1 aligns across 11 bases. CDR3 length: 16 residues. Germline V CDR1 and CDR2: MGHDK, SYGVNS. Germline trimming cut 1 base from V and 3 bases from J; bases unmatched to any gene: 4. The CDR3 region is CASSESRTGGDYGYTF. The CDR3 DNA is TGTGCCAGCAGTGAATCCCGGACAGGGGGCGACTATGGCTACACCTTC.

CDR3 amino acids: CASSLVGQASEQFF. CDR3 nucleotides: TGTGCCAGCAGCTTAGTGGGCCAGGCCAGTGAGCAGTTCTTC. This chain links TRBV11-2 with TRBJ2-1, with D unresolved. The V end was cut by 1 base, the J end by 9 bases, with 13 bases between. There are 14 residues in the CDR3. Germline CDR1 is SGHAT and CDR2 is FQNNGV.

V and J are TRBV27 and TRBJ2-7, with 7 bases aligning to TRBD1. Germline V lookup: CDR1 MNHEY, CDR2 SMNVEV (reference sequence). Trimming removed 5 bases from V and 5 bases from J; junction bases left unmatched: 12. This CDR3 is 15 amino acids long. CDR3 nucleotides: TGTGCCAGCAGTCCCGGGACAGTCGGGTCCAACGAGCAGTACTTC. Encoded protein: CASSPGTVGSNEQYF.

The chain carries TRBV6-5 and TRBJ2-7; 7 positions agree with TRBD2. The CDR3 runs to 15 residues. The germline V gene encodes CDR1 MNHEY and CDR2 SVGAGI. Losses at the gene ends were 5 bases for V and 7 bases for J; bases not matched to a gene: 14. CDR3 sequence: CASSPASRLAGEQYF. Written as DNA, the CDR3 is TGTGCCAGCAGTCCAGCCTCCCGACTAGCTGGGGAGCAGTACTTC.

This clone was observed a single time. V and J are TRBV2 and TRBJ2-1; 12 nucleotides align to TRBD2. The junction had 12 bases not matched to a gene; V was cut back by 9 bases and J by 9 bases. Germline-derived CDR1 and CDR2 are SNHLY and FYNNEI. The CDR3 totals 15 residues. In DNA, the CDR3 is TGTGCCAGAAATCTAGCGGGAGGGCCTCTCAGTGAGCAGTTCTTC. Its protein product is CARNLAGGPLSEQFF.

The chain recombines TRBV29-1 with TRBJ2-1; 11 bases are a match to TRBD2. Germline V lookup: CDR1 SQVTM, CDR2 ANQGSEA. Unmatched junction bases numbered 4, after V lost 7 bases and J lost 5 bases. The length of the CDR3 is 13 residues. CDR3: CSAGTSGNNEQFF. The CDR3 bases are TGCAGCGCCGGGACTAGCGGAAACAATGAGCAGTTCTTC.

This chain links TRBV2 with TRBJ1-2; the D gene is possibly TRBD1 (5 bases). This CDR3 has 15 residues. V was trimmed by 1 base and J by 0 bases, leaving 9 bases between them. The germline V gene has CDR1 SNHLY and CDR2 FYNNEI. CDR3 DNA sequence: TGTGCCAGCAGTGAAGGGGGGGAAGCTAACTATGGCTACACCTTC. It translates to CASSEGGEANYGYTF. The full variable domain, with the rest looked up from reference TRBV2 and TRBJ1-2, is EPEVTQTPSHQVTQMGQEVILRCVPISNHLYFYWYRQILGQKVEFLVSFYNNEISEKSEIFDDQFSVERPDGSNFTLKIRSTKLEDSAMYFCASSEGGEANYGYTFGSGTRLTVV.

The chain joins TRBV9 to TRBJ2-1; 9 nucleotides align to TRBD1. The length of the CDR3 is 15 residues. The germline V gene has CDR1 SGDLS and CDR2 YYNGEE. Trimming at V came to 2 bases and at J to 3 bases, leaving 3 bases not matched to a gene. The CDR3 DNA reads as TGTGCCAGCAGCGTCCTGACAGGGGGCTACAATGAGCAGTTCTTC. Residues: CASSVLTGGYNEQFF.

The V and J genes are TRBV19 and TRBJ1-5; a possible D gene is TRBD1 (6 bases). V lost 1 base and J 3 bases, leaving 10 bases between the germline ends. There are 15 residues in the CDR3. Germline loops: CDR1 LNHDA, CDR2 SQIVND (reference sequence). The CDR3 reads CASSIVGTNNQPQHF. The DNA for the CDR3 is TGTGCCAGTAGTATAGTGGGGACAAACAATCAGCCCCAGCATTTT.